This TCR beta chain was recovered during a study of identical twins. Study-level findings and limits: Conclusions came from cross-sectional statistical analysis, not from following the same donors.

TCRdb fed the 5' RACE reads into MiXCR, producing one record per CDR3 protein. The repertoire includes about 340,000 distinct CDR3 sequences, around an eighth of them detected once, and more than 6% sits in the top ten. The CDR3 is 17 amino acids. V gave up 0 bases and J gave up 6 bases, with 17 bases separating them. CDR1 is LGHNA, CDR2 YNFKEQ, per germline. A remark on this clonotype: What it recognizes is unknown.

Another study also made use of these data, one on yellow fever vaccine responses in identical twins. That report adds: Reportedly, twins showed a vaccine T cell response that looked partly convergent and partly personalized.

The receptor was derived from a young woman in good health. This chain joins TRBV4-2 and TRBJ2-2, with D possibly being TRBD2 (6 bases). The specimen was CD8+ T cells sorted from blood. CDR3: CASSQDLGLTSPGELFF. Here the CDR3 DNA reads TGTGCCAGCAGCCAAGATTTGGGACTCACTAGCCCCGGGGAGCTGTTTTTT.